Below are 30 T cell receptor beta chains sequenced from a single sample in a study of beta chain features in type 1 diabetes (dated by TCRdb to between 2017 and 2018). What the work shows at the level of the full study, not this receptor alone: Type 1 diabetes patients showed a moderate but significant shortening of TCRB CDR3 length in all four CD4+ subsets.

What these receptors recognize is not known. Receptor libraries were prepared by the immunoSEQ multiplex PCR assay. The entire amount of isolated RNA was reverse transcribed using the High Capacity cDNA Reverse Transcription Kit, so the sequenced TCRB transcripts were expressed ones. TCRdb took over this immuneACCESS table, retaining in-frame rearrangements with V and J assigned. Such tables are incomplete; in checked studies, under half of the missing clones stem from an unresolved V gene, and the remainder is unexplained. Counted in this sample were roughly 250,000 clones; about 20% of them appeared once. Around 0.028% of the sample is taken by the ten largest. The sequenced material came from naive CD4+ T cells from blood. Sample cell subset or site, as interpreted from the label and publication: true naive CD4+ T cells. The receptor set was obtained from a woman aged 35 to 49 with type 1 diabetes.

V usage is TRBV5-1 and J usage is TRBJ2-1; the D is unclear. Deletions cut 4 bases from V and 6 bases from J, with 8 bases between. The CDR3 length is 12 residues. CDR1 and CDR2 from the germline V gene are SGHRS and YFSETQ. CDR3 amino acids: CASSEQANEQFF. The CDR3 nucleotides read TGCGCCAGCAGCGAGCAGGCCAATGAGCAGTTCTTC.

This chain uses TRBV28 with TRBJ2-5, with TRBD1 matching 8 bases. CDR1 and CDR2 from the germline V gene are MDHEN and SYDVKM. CDR3 length equals 14 residues. The V gene end was trimmed by 6 bases and the J gene end by 5 bases; junction bases not matched to a gene: 8. CDR3 residues: CASSLGYRGETQYF. CDR3 sequence (DNA): TGTGCCAGCAGCCTTGGGTACAGGGGGGAGACCCAGTACTTC. Drawing the rest from reference TRBV28 and TRBJ2-5, the complete variable domain is DVKVTQSSRYLVKRTGEKVFLECVQDMDHENMFWYRQDPGLGLRLIYFSYDVKMKEKGDIPEGYSVSREKKERFSLILESASTNQTSMYLCASSLGYRGETQYFGPGTRLLVL.

The V gene is TRBV18, the J gene TRBJ1-4; 8 bases fit TRBD1. V dropped 2 bases and J dropped 5; count of bases not matched to a gene: 1. This CDR3 is 14 amino acids long. Germline CDR1 KGHSH, CDR2 LQKENI. Written as DNA, the CDR3 is TGTGCCAGCTCACCAAACAGGGGGAATGAAAAACTGTTTTTT. Translating it yields CASSPNRGNEKLFF.

The J gene is TRBJ2-6, the V gene TRBV29-1; 7 bases match TRBD1. The CDR3 consists of 15 residues. The ends lost 5 bases at V and 0 bases at J; junction bases unmatched: 4. CDR1 is SQVTM and CDR2 is ANQGSEA in the germline V gene. As DNA, the CDR3 is TGCAGCGTTAGGGACAGTTCCTCTGGGGCCAACGTCCTGACTTTC. This translates into CSVRDSSSGANVLTF.

The chain carries TRBV5-4 and TRBJ2-5; 7 bases fit TRBD1. The J segment lost 4 bases and the V segment lost 4 bases, leaving 7 bases of the junction unmatched. Germline V lookup: CDR1 SGHNT, CDR2 YYREEE (reference sequence). This CDR3 contains 14 residues. The CDR3 region is CASSRQGGGETQYF. The DNA for the CDR3 is TGTGCCAGCAGCCGACAGGGCGGCGGAGAGACCCAGTACTTC.

This clone came up a few times. The chain combines TRBV29-1 with TRBJ1-1; 9 bases are a match to TRBD1. The V gene's germline CDR1 is SQVTM and CDR2 ANQGSEA. V lost 8 bases and J lost 1; bases outside the gene matches: 5. The CDR3 spans 13 residues. The CDR3 DNA sequence: TGCAGCTTATCACAGGGGGCGAACACTGAAGCTTTCTTT. Its protein is CSLSQGANTEAFF.

The V gene is TRBV6-1, the J gene TRBJ2-5; the D is unclear. Between the trimmed V and J ends, which lost 3 bases and 5 bases, there was a span of 13 bases. Germline lookup yields CDR1 MNHNS and CDR2 SASEGT. The CDR3 covers 14 residues. DNA for the CDR3: TGTGCCAGCAGTGACTTCTTCCCAGCGGAGACCCAGTACTTC. Translation: CASSDFFPAETQYF.

This clone was seen more than once but under ten times. The CDR3 protein is CASSTEGAYEQYF. As DNA, the CDR3 is TGCGCCAGCAGCACGGAGGGGGCTTACGAGCAGTACTTC. This chain joins TRBV5-1 and TRBJ2-7, with D maybe TRBD1 (7 bases). This CDR3 region has 13 residues. Between the trimmed V and J ends, which lost 4 bases and 4 bases, there was a span of 12 bases. Looked up from germline, CDR1 is SGHRS and CDR2 is YFSETQ. The full variable domain, completed using reference TRBV5-1 and TRBJ2-7, is KAGVTQTPRYLIKTRGQQVTLSCSPISGHRSVSWYQQTPGQGLQFLFEYFSETQRNKGNFPGRFSGRQFSNSRSEMNVSTLELGDSALYLCASSTEGAYEQYFGPGTRLTVT.

The chain recombines TRBV25-1 with TRBJ2-1; D unresolved. Germline CDR1 and CDR2: MGHDK and SYGVNS. V dropped 8 bases and J dropped 6 bases, with 8 bases sitting between them. This CDR3 contains 11 residues. CDR3 nucleotides: TGTGCCAGCGAGTTGCGCAATGAGCAGTTCTTC. Translating gives CASELRNEQFF.

The chain links TRBV29-1 to TRBJ2-5, with TRBD1 matching 7 bases. The CDR3 consists of 13 residues. V shed 3 bases, J shed 5 bases, and the junction held 6 bases outside the gene matches. Germline-derived CDR1 and CDR2 are SQVTM and ANQGSEA. Here the CDR3 reads CSVENRGTETQYF. The CDR3 DNA is TGCAGCGTTGAGAACAGGGGAACGGAGACCCAGTACTTC.

The chain has TRBV15 and TRBJ2-5, with a tentative D call TRBD2 (6 bases). The CDR3 is 15 amino acids. V lost 0 bases and J 2 bases, leaving 10 bases between the germline ends. Germline V CDR1 and CDR2: LNHNV, YYDKDF (reference sequence). The DNA for the CDR3 is TGTGCCACCAGCAGAGATCATGGGGGGCAAGAGACCCAGTACTTC. Translating gives CATSRDHGGQETQYF.

The V gene is TRBV30, the J gene TRBJ1-2; D may be TRBD1 (5 bases). The germline CDR1 and CDR2 sequences are GTSNPN and SVGIG (reference sequence). This CDR3 contains 12 residues. The germline V and J ends were trimmed by 4 bases and 6 bases, with 12 bases remaining between them. The DNA for the CDR3 is TGTGCCTGGATTAGGGGATTCGATGGCTACACCTTC. It codes for CAWIRGFDGYTF. Full variable domain (rest looked up from reference TRBV30 and TRBJ1-2): SQTIHQWPATLVQPVGSPLSLECTVEGTSNPNLYWYRQAAGRGLQLLFYSVGIGQISSEVPQNLSASRPQDRQFILSSKKLLLSDSGFYLCAWIRGFDGYTFGSGTRLTVV.

V usage is TRBV5-4 and J usage is TRBJ2-1; D gene ambiguous. Deletions cut 1 base from V and 1 base from J, with 6 bases between. Germline V gene sequence: CDR1 SGHNT, CDR2 YYREEE (reference sequence). CDR3 length: 14 amino acids. The CDR3 sequence is CASSLPGSYNEQFF. DNA of the CDR3: TGTGCCAGCAGCTTGCCAGGTTCCTACAATGAGCAGTTCTTC.

This clone turned up a few times. The rearrangement links TRBV7-9 to TRBJ1-4; the D is unclear. The V end was cut by 2 bases, the J end by 3 bases, with 13 bases between. The CDR3 runs to 16 residues. The V gene's germline CDR1 is SEHNR and CDR2 FQNEAQ (reference sequence). This chain's CDR3 is CASSLFAGLSNEKLFF. CDR3 nucleotides: TGTGCCAGCAGCTTATTCGCAGGTCTCTCTAATGAAAAACTGTTTTTT.

The J gene is TRBJ2-3, the V gene TRBV7-3; 7 bases are a match to TRBD2. The CDR3 is 14 amino acids. Germline-derived CDR1 and CDR2 are SGHTA and FQGTGA. Germline trimming cut 5 bases from V and 6 bases from J; bases unmatched to any gene: 8. The CDR3 loop reads CASSPGGVPDTQYF. The CDR3 DNA is TGTGCCAGCAGCCCTGGGGGGGTCCCCGATACGCAGTATTTT.

Comment on this clone: The same CDR3 can be traced to other DNA sequences in this sample. The chain combines TRBV28 with TRBJ2-7; 9 nucleotides match TRBD1. J was trimmed by 4 bases and V by 6 bases; bases with no gene match: 4. From germline, CDR1 is MDHEN and CDR2 SYDVKM. This CDR3 contains 13 residues. The CDR3 region has the DNA TGTGCCAGCAGCCCGGGACAGGGTTACGAGCAGTACTTC. Amino acids: CASSPGQGYEQYF.

To note about this clone: Other nucleotide sequences in the sample specify the same CDR3. The chain carries TRBV29-1 and TRBJ1-2, with a possible D match to TRBD1 (5 bases). Germline loops: CDR1 SQVTM, CDR2 ANQGSEA. CDR3 length equals 11 residues. The ends were cut back, 3 bases at V and 8 bases at J, with 10 bases in the middle. This chain's CDR3 is CSVDRVGGYTF. CDR3 nucleotides: TGCAGCGTTGACAGGGTGGGGGGCTACACCTTC.

This chain links TRBV2 with TRBJ2-7; 8 nucleotides align to TRBD1. CDR1 is SNHLY, CDR2 FYNNEI, per germline. The CDR3 is made up of 14 amino acids. The V and J ends lost 5 bases and 1 base, in that order; junction bases with no gene match: 4. CDR3 DNA sequence: TGTGCCAGCAGTACCGGGACAGGATCCTACGAGCAGTACTTC. Translated, it gives CASSTGTGSYEQYF.

The rearrangement joins TRBV29-1 to TRBJ1-1; 9 nucleotides line up with TRBD1. The V and J ends lost 5 bases and 5 bases, in that order; junction bases with no gene match: 9. The CDR3 covers 14 residues. The germline V gene has CDR1 SQVTM and CDR2 ANQGSEA. The CDR3 DNA reads as TGCAGCGTTAAGTCCGGGACAGGGAGAACTGAAGCTTTCTTT. Protein sequence: CSVKSGTGRTEAFF.

V gene TRBV10-3 combines with J gene TRBJ2-7, with D unclear. The CDR3 is 14 residues long. Trimming removed 2 bases from V and 1 base from J, with 9 bases in between. Germline CDR1 is ENHRY and CDR2 is SYGVKD. The CDR3 region is CAISEADTSYEQYF. The CDR3 nucleotides are TGTGCCATCAGTGAGGCCGACACGTCCTACGAGCAGTACTTC.

The V and J genes are TRBV11-1 and TRBJ1-1; perhaps TRBD1 as D (6 bases). CDR3 length equals 12 residues. The V and J ends lost 2 bases and 9 bases respectively, with 10 bases between them. In germline, CDR1 is SGHAT, CDR2 FQDESV (reference sequence). The CDR3 spells CASSLPTGKAFF. CDR3 sequence (DNA): TGTGCCAGCAGCTTACCGACAGGTAAAGCTTTCTTT. The whole variable domain, filled in from reference TRBV11-1 and TRBJ1-1, reads EAEVAQSPRYKITEKSQAVAFWCDPISGHATLYWYRQILGQGPELLVQFQDESVVDDSQLPKDRFSAERLKGVDSTLKIQPAELGDSAMYLCASSLPTGKAFFGQGTRLTVV.

This clone was observed a handful of times. The chain carries TRBV12-5 and TRBJ2-5; D not certain. The germline gives CDR1 LGHNT, CDR2 FRNRAP. The CDR3 has 13 amino acids. V was clipped by 2 bases and J by 1 base, with 5 bases between them. CDR3: CASGLSGQETQYF. In DNA, the CDR3 is TGTGCTAGTGGTTTGTCGGGCCAAGAGACCCAGTACTTC.

This chain links TRBV6-1 with TRBJ1-1, with D possibly TRBD1 on 5 matching bases. Germline loops: CDR1 MNHNS, CDR2 SASEGT. Trimming removed 6 bases at V and 4 bases at J, with 15 bases between. The CDR3 has 14 residues. The CDR3 nucleotides are TGTGCCAGCAGCTGGCGGGCCGGGGGCACTGAAGCTTTCTTT. Translated, it gives CASSWRAGGTEAFF.

This clone was observed a handful of times. The J gene is TRBJ2-2, the V gene TRBV4-3, with TRBD2 identical over 16 bases. The CDR3 loop spans 20 amino acids. Germline values: CDR1 LGHNA, CDR2 YSLEER. J gave up 9 bases and V 2 bases, and 15 bases lay outside the gene matches. The CDR3 region is CASSQPLQGLAGGVARELFF. CDR3 DNA: TGCGCCAGCAGCCAACCCCTTCAGGGACTAGCGGGAGGGGTTGCCCGGGAGCTGTTTTTT.

The chain links TRBV29-1 to TRBJ2-1, with 7 bases aligning to TRBD1. Unmatched junction bases numbered 6, after V lost 7 bases and J lost 3 bases. The CDR3 totals 13 residues. Germline assignment: CDR1 SQVTM and CDR2 ANQGSEA. CDR3 sequence reads: CSALRQGYNEQFF. The CDR3 DNA reads TGCAGCGCCCTCAGACAGGGCTACAATGAGCAGTTCTTC.

The sample holds a few counts of this clone. Here the CDR3 DNA reads TGTGCCAGTGAGCAGGCTCCGAATTCACCCCTCCACTTT. This encodes CASEQAPNSPLHF. V is TRBV19 and J is TRBJ1-6; D is uncertain. This CDR3 spans 13 amino acids. In germline, CDR1 is LNHDA, CDR2 SQIVND (reference sequence). The ends were cut back, 8 bases at V and 7 bases at J, with 12 bases in the middle.

The chain carries TRBV9 and TRBJ1-1; 8 bases match TRBD1. The V gene end was trimmed by 1 base and the J gene end by 4 bases; junction bases not matched to a gene: 0. This CDR3 is 13 amino acids long. Germline CDR1 is SGDLS and CDR2 is YYNGEE. The CDR3, as DNA: TGTGCCAGCAGCGTACAGGGGGCCACTGAAGCTTTCTTT. This encodes CASSVQGATEAFF.

The V and J genes are TRBV6-5 and TRBJ2-3, with 12 bases aligning to TRBD2. This CDR3 contains 15 residues. Germline CDR1 reads MNHEY; CDR2 reads SVGAGI. J gave up 6 bases and V 6 bases, and 7 bases lay outside the gene matches. Here the CDR3 DNA reads TGTGCCAGCAGCCACCTAGCGGGAGGGCCGGATACGCAGTATTTT. Translation gives CASSHLAGGPDTQYF.

The chain is built from TRBV14 and TRBJ2-5; possibly TRBD2 for D (5 bases). This CDR3 is built from 15 residues. Germline CDR1 SGHDN, CDR2 FVKESK. Trimming pared 4 bases from V and 1 base from J, leaving 13 bases between. CDR3 sequence (DNA): TGTGCCAGCAGCCTCCCTCAAGGGAGCCAAGAGACCCAGTACTTC. Protein: CASSLPQGSQETQYF.

The chain links TRBV5-1 to TRBJ1-4; D uncertain. This CDR3 comprises 16 residues. The germline CDR1 and CDR2 sequences are SGHRS and YFSETQ. V lost 2 bases and J 8 bases, leaving 19 bases between the germline ends. The CDR3 reads CASSFGWQAEQEKLFF. For the CDR3, the DNA is TGCGCCAGCAGCTTTGGCTGGCAGGCCGAGCAGGAAAAACTGTTTTTT.